These T cell receptor delta chains were read from a single sample in a study of γδ T cells in repeated Plasmodium falciparum infection. TCRdb re-analyzed the multiplex PCR reads via CATT. In the table there are 85,000 to 95,000 delta-chain clones, 1.4% of which are singletons. Sequencing was done on a sample of gamma-delta T cells from blood. These receptors all come from a pool of human donors (malaria-infected and uninfected, not separated). Each CDR3 is given with its conserved first and last residue. A D gene is named only where the DNA matches it firmly. Only part of the rows carry a size: once, few, many, or a class if the clone is expanded.

size,J,D,V,DNA,CDR3
many,TRDJ1,TRDD3,TRDV1,TGTGCTCTTGGGGAAACAGCTGGGGGTCCTCGGGGGAAACTCATCTTT,CALGETAGGPRGKLIF
many,TRDJ1,TRDD3,TRDV1,TGTGCTCTTGGGGACCATAGACCTCTCGGGGGATACGCCACCGATAAACTCATCTTT,CALGDHRPLGGYATDKLIF
many,TRDJ4,TRDD3,TRDV3,TGTGCCTTTATAGGTGTCGGACGGGGGGATATACGGCTAATAGCCAGACCCCTGATCTTT,CAFIGVGRGDIRLIARPLIF
many,TRDJ1,TRDD3,TRDV1,TGTGCTCTTGGGGAACTAGGTGGAAACTGGGGATTTGGGTACACCGATAAACTCATCTTT,CALGELGGNWGFGYTDKLIF
many,TRDJ1,TRDD3,TRDV2,TGTGCCTGTGACAGCCTGGGGGATACTGTCTACACCGATAAACTCATCTTT,CACDSLGDTVYTDKLIF
medium-sized,TRDJ1,TRDD3,TRDV2,TGTGCCTGTGACCGCTGGGGGGAAACCGATAAACTCATCTTT,CACDRWGETDKLIF
many,TRDJ1,TRDD3,TRDV1,TGTGCTCTTGGGGAAATAAAGCTTCCTACTTTTTACTGGGGGATACGCAACCCTAACCCTCAGTATACCGATAAACTCATCTTT,CALGEIKLPTFYWGIRNPNPQYTDKLIF
many,TRDJ1,.,TRDV1,TGTGCTCTTGGGGACCGTTATTCCTACCTGGGGGGGACCACCGATAAACTCATCTTT,CALGDRYSYLGGTTDKLIF
many,TRDJ1,.,TRDV1,TGTGCTCTTGGGGACTTCGTACGCGATAAACTCATCTTT,CALGDFVRDKLIF
many,TRDJ1,TRDD3,TRDV1,TGCGCGGGAGGATACGCCCATGTGGGGCTCATCTTT,CAGGYAHVGLIF
medium-sized,TRDJ1,.,TRDV1,TGTGCTATTGGGGAGACCCAGAGTAGGCTCATCTTT,CAIGETQSRLIF
many,TRDJ1,TRDD3,TRDV1,TGTGCTCTTGGGGAACTAGAGGTTGGCGGGATACGGACAGATAAACTCATCTTT,CALGELEVGGIRTDKLIF
.,TRDJ1,.,TRDV1,TGTGCTCTTGGGGAACGGTATCCTACAGGACGGTGTGGGATACCCCCCTACACCGATAAACTCATCTTT,CALGERYPTGRCGIPPYTDKLIF
many,TRDJ1,TRDD3,TRAV38-2/DV8,TGTGCTTATAGCTCCGGAGAATCACTGGGGGATAGTTCGGATAAACTCATCTTT,CAYSSGESLGDSSDKLIF
many,TRDJ1,TRDD3,TRDV1,TGTGCTCTTGGGGACCCTAACTTCCTACGGACGGGTTTACTGGGGGATACAAAAATAGGTGGGGCGTACACCGATAAACTCATCTTT,CALGDPNFLRTGLLGDTKIGGAYTDKLIF
many,TRDJ1,.,TRDV1,TGTGCTCTTGGGGAAACTCCCCCCCGCTACGTCCGGGGATCAAAACTCATCTTT,CALGETPPRYVRGSKLIF
large,TRDJ1,.,TRDV2,TGTGCCTGTGACACCCCTTTTGTAGTTGGCGTACTCATCTTT,CACDTPFVVGVLIF
many,TRDJ1,TRDD2,TRDV1,TGTGCTCTTGGGGCTCCCTTGGCCTTCCTCGGGGGCACCACCGATAAACTCATCTTT,CALGAPLAFLGGTTDKLIF
many,TRDJ1,.,TRDV1,TGTGCTCTTGGGGAAAAGGGGCACTGGGAGCTACCCACCGATAAACTCATCTTT,CALGEKGHWELPTDKLIF
.,TRDJ2,TRDD3,TRDV1,TGTGCTCTTGGGGAAACCGACTGGGGGGAAGCTTTGACGGCACAACTCTTCTTT,CALGETDWGEALTAQLFF
many,TRDJ1,TRDD3,TRDV1,TGTGCTCTTGGGAAGACGCAGAACCGGGGGATAGAAGACACCGATAAACTCATCTTT,CALGKTQNRGIEDTDKLIF